This T cell receptor (beta chain) is from a study of early T cells in non-severe SARS-CoV-2 infection. This clonotype was detected a few times. The TCR library protocol was used to attach unique molecular identifiers. These identifiers were attached to individual cDNA molecules. TCRdb ran MiXCR on the 5' RACE reads and lists one entry per CDR3 protein. In the table there are some 61,000 distinct CDR3 sequences, about a tenth of which are singletons. This receptor was obtained from an adult who was a healthcare worker with PCR-confirmed SARS-CoV-2 infection or an uninfected control (not recorded which). Sequencing was performed on whole blood.

The CDR3 DNA reads TGCAGCGTTGATTTGGGAGCAGATACGCAGTATTTT. Protein product: CSVDLGADTQYF. The genes are TRBV29-1 and TRBJ2-3; D is perhaps TRBD2 (5 bases). The CDR3 has 12 residues. Germline CDR1 SQVTM, CDR2 ANQGSEA. Trimming removed 3 bases from V and 4 bases from J, with 8 bases in between.